Here is one TCR beta chain with its context. Its specificity is not known. It was with 60 Vbeta and 13 Jbeta primers that the PCR ran. Generated by immunoSEQ multiplex PCR, the TCRdb table keeps only in-frame clones and is missing some. The table lists 60,000 to 75,000 clones, 70% to 85% of them singletons. This entry is derived from a study of cytomegalovirus exposure and HLA in healthy donors. Study-level points and caveats: For TCR beta chains, V- and J-gene trimming was later linked to a missense DCLRE1C variant. Reports indicate that TCR beta sequences accurately predicted the HLA-A and HLA-B alleles of most subjects. In a later analysis, at a false discovery rate of 0.05, roughly 17,000 TCR beta sequences matched HLA alleles. A later analysis reported that several of the most significant clusters appeared to be linked to common viral pathogens, among them Epstein-Barr virus.

V lost 3 bases, J lost 7 bases, and 7 bases stayed unmatched. CDR1 is SGHTA and CDR2 is FQGNSA in the germline V gene. This CDR3 region has 16 residues. The TCR comes from a woman aged 30 to 39 in good health and CMV-seronegative. The sequencing input was PBMCs. V is TRBV7-2 and J is TRBJ1-4; 11 bases are shared with TRBD1. CDR3 protein: CASSFRRGTGGEKLFF. DNA for the CDR3: TGTGCCAGCAGCTTCCGAAGAGGGACAGGGGGTGAAAAACTGTTTTTT.